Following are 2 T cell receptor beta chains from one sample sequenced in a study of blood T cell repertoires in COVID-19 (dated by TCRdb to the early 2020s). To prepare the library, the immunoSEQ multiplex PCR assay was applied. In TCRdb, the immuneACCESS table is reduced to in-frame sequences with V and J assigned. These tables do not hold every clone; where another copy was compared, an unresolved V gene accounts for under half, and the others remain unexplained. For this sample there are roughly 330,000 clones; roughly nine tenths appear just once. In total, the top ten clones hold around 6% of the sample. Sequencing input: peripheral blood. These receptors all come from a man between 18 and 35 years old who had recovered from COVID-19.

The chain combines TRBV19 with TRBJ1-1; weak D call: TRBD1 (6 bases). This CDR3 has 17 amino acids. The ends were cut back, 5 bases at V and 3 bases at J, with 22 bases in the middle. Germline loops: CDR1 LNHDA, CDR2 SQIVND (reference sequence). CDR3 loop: CASSFLLPTGLYTEAFF. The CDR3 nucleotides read TGTGCCAGTAGTTTCCTCCTCCCGACAGGTTTGTACACTGAAGCTTTCTTT.

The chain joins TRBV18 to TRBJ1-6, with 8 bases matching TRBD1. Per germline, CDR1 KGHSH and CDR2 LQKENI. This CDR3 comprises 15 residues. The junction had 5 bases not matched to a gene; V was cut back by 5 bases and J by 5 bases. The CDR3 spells CASSRTGRNNSPLHF. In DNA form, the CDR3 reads TGTGCCAGCTCAAGGACAGGGAGGAATAATTCACCCCTCCACTTT.